This TCR beta chain was retrieved from a study of siplizumab effects on memory and regulatory T cells. General study points: The majority of clones, roughly 80-95% of proliferating CD4+ or CD8+ clones, lacked an assignable naive or memory phenotype.

CDR1 and CDR2 from the germline V gene are SGHAT and FQNNGV. Between the trimmed V and J ends, which lost 5 bases and 8 bases, there was a span of 10 bases. This CDR3 is built from 12 residues. This clone was observed once. Its antigen is unidentified. Produced via immunoSEQ multiplex PCR; TCRdb's table is partial and in-frame only. The sample has some 75,000 clones; 93% are singletons. The sample consisted of CD8+ T cells sorted from blood. V and J are TRBV11-2 and TRBJ1-3; D is unresolved. The source is a human donor in good health. The CDR3 nucleotides are TGTGCCAGCAGCCTGTTCCGGGACACCATATATTTT. It yields the protein CASSLFRDTIYF.